This T cell receptor beta chain was recovered during a study of monozygotic twins with cystic fibrosis. As for this clone: Its matching antigen is unknown.

The CDR3 spans 11 residues. V was pared by 10 bases and J by 5 bases, with 11 bases between. The germline V gene encodes CDR1 MGHDK and CDR2 SYGVNS. General observations from the study: J usage was most co-twin-similar in 8 of 16 pairs, V in 13. Median Simpson clonality of approximately 0.0091 suggested naive T cells predominated. No link emerged between shared CDR3 counts and age, concordance or severity.

Here immunoSEQ multiplex PCR was the method, and the copy in TCRdb shows in-frame clones only, minus some. The sample includes just over 14,000 clones, around 83% seen only once; the top ten take 0.85% to 1.2%. The TCR comes from a boy aged 5-17 years with cystic fibrosis. The gene calls are TRBV25-1 and TRBJ1-2; D may be TRBD1 (5 bases). The sample comprised blood. The CDR3 DNA is TGTGCCATCCGGGACGGATATGGCTACACCTTC. This encodes CAIRDGYGYTF.